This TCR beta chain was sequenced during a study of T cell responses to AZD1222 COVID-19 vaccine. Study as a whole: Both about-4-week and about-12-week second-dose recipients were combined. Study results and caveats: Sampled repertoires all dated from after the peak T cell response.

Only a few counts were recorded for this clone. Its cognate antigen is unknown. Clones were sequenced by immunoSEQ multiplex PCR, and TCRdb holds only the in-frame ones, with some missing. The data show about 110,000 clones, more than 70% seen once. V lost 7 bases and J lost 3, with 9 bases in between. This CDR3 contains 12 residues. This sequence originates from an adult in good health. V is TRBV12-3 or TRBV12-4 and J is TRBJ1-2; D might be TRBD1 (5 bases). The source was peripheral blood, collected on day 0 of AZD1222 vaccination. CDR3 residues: CASTRGDYGYTF. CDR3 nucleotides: TGTGCCAGCACTAGGGGAGACTATGGCTACACCTTC.